A single sample is the source of the 28 T cell receptor beta chains below, sequenced in a study of shared T cell receptors in the human thymus. Only in-frame clones appear in the TCRdb table, and some are missing; sequencing was by immunoSEQ multiplex PCR. This repertoire shows 630,000 or so clones, 70% to 90% found once; its top ten account for roughly 0.0086%. This same sample was also part of a study on human thymus T cells.

Material: thymocytes. The receptors originated from a boy under two years old with a congenital heart defect.

The gene calls are TRBV7-2 and TRBJ2-7, with 7 bases lining up with TRBD1. The CDR3 extends over 15 amino acids. With V trimmed by 6 bases and J by 3 bases, 11 bases remained unmatched. Germline values: CDR1 SGHTA, CDR2 FQGNSA. The CDR3 region is CASSPPGTDLYEQYF. The CDR3 region has the DNA TGTGCCAGCAGTCCTCCGGGGACAGACCTCTACGAGCAGTACTTC.

V is TRBV16 and J is TRBJ2-1, with D perhaps TRBD1 (5 bases). Trimming removed 2 bases from V and 0 bases from J, with 17 bases in between. CDR1 and CDR2 (germline): KGHSY, FQNENV. The length of the CDR3 is 18 residues. CDR3 loop: CASSQNHLRTTSYNEQFF. CDR3 DNA sequence: TGTGCCAGCAGCCAAAACCACCTTCGGACAACCTCCTACAATGAGCAGTTCTTC.

The chain employs TRBV28 and TRBJ1-1; D is perhaps TRBD1 (6 bases). In germline, CDR1 is MDHEN, CDR2 SYDVKM. Deletions cut 8 bases from V and 4 bases from J, with 14 bases between. This CDR3 has 13 amino acids. CDR3 protein: CASRMGRGTEAFF. CDR3 in DNA: TGTGCCAGCCGGATGGGCAGGGGCACTGAAGCTTTCTTT.

The count of this clone is one. The gene calls are TRBV30 and TRBJ1-1; 7 bases agree with TRBD1. Germline V gene data show CDR1 as GTSNPN and CDR2 as SVGIG (reference sequence). J was trimmed by 1 base and V by 2 bases; bases with no gene match: 7. The CDR3 totals 15 residues. CDR3 sequence: CAWSKTGTENTEAFF. The CDR3 DNA reads TGTGCCTGGAGTAAAACCGGGACAGAGAACACTGAAGCTTTCTTT.

The genes are TRBV2 and TRBJ2-2; 8 bases are shared with TRBD1. V lost 5 bases and J lost 6; bases outside the gene matches: 17. The CDR3 consists of 18 residues. Germline CDR1 reads SNHLY; CDR2 reads FYNNEI. This CDR3 reads CASSRRTGYSDYAGELFF. As DNA, the CDR3 is TGTGCCAGCAGTCGACGGACAGGGTATTCGGATTACGCCGGGGAGCTGTTTTTT. Based on the CDR3 plus reference TRBV2 and TRBJ2-2, the full variable domain is EPEVTQTPSHQVTQMGQEVILRCVPISNHLYFYWYRQILGQKVEFLVSFYNNEISEKSEIFDDQFSVERPDGSNFTLKIRSTKLEDSAMYFCASSRRTGYSDYAGELFFGEGSRLTVL.

The chain is built from TRBV9 and TRBJ1-1; 7 bases are a match to TRBD1. Germline V gene sequence: CDR1 SGDLS, CDR2 YYNGEE. The CDR3 runs 18 residues. Germline trimming cut 0 bases from V and 0 bases from J; bases unmatched to any gene: 11. CDR3 sequence (DNA): TGTGCCAGCAGCGTAGAGGTTGAGGGGGCGAAGATGAACACTGAAGCTTTCTTT. Encoded protein: CASSVEVEGAKMNTEAFF.

The chain employs TRBV5-4 and TRBJ1-1, with D perhaps matching TRBD1 (5 bases). The CDR3 has 16 amino acids. With 4 bases removed from V and 1 base from J, the gap between germline ends came to 17 bases. Germline V gene data show CDR1 as SGHNT and CDR2 as YYREEE (reference sequence). CDR3 protein: CASSLGSGGWNTEAFF. The DNA of the CDR3 is TGTGCCAGCAGCCTGGGGTCCGGGGGTTGGAACACTGAAGCTTTCTTT.

This clone came up a few times. The V call is TRBV6-1, the J call TRBJ1-4, with 8 bases identical to TRBD1. The CDR3 is 14 amino acids. Germline V gene data show CDR1 as MNHNS and CDR2 as SASEGT. With V trimmed by 5 bases and J by 8 bases, 7 bases remained unmatched. The CDR3 coding sequence is TGTGCCAGCAGTCCCGGGACAGGAAGCGAAAAACTGTTTTTT. The encoded protein is CASSPGTGSEKLFF.

This chain's CDR3 is CASSAEGLAGSHQETQYF. Written as DNA, the CDR3 is TGTGCCAGCAGCGCAGAGGGACTAGCGGGGTCTCACCAAGAGACCCAGTACTTC. This sequence joins TRBV11-2 and TRBJ2-5, with 13 bases that match TRBD2. The J segment lost 0 bases and the V segment lost 5 bases, leaving 9 bases of the junction unmatched. The CDR3 spans 18 residues. CDR1 and CDR2 (germline): SGHAT, FQNNGV.

The chain couples TRBV11-2 to TRBJ2-7; D ambiguous. The length of the CDR3 is 17 residues. Trimming shortened V by 0 bases and J by 3 bases, and 18 bases separated the two germline ends. CDR1 is SGHAT, CDR2 FQNNGV, per germline. The CDR3 spells CASSLEGSEQRYYEQYF. The CDR3 region has the DNA TGTGCCAGCAGCTTAGAAGGTTCGGAACAGAGATACTACGAGCAGTACTTC.

The chain recombines TRBV9 with TRBJ2-7, with 8 bases aligning to TRBD2. V trimming: 3 bases; J trimming: 2 bases; junction bases outside the gene matches: 7. This CDR3 region has 15 residues. Germline CDR1 is SGDLS and CDR2 is YYNGEE. The chain's CDR3 is CASSGAGDGPYEQYF. The CDR3 DNA reads TGTGCCAGCAGCGGAGCGGGAGATGGCCCCTACGAGCAGTACTTC.

This clone was picked up a small number of times. The J gene is TRBJ2-1, the V gene TRBV30; the match to TRBD1 covers 8 bases. This CDR3 spans 22 amino acids. Trimming cost V 0 bases and J 9 bases; bases outside gene matches: 31. Germline CDR1 GTSNPN, CDR2 SVGIG (reference sequence). CDR3 coding DNA: TGTGCCTGGAGTGTACCAGAGCGACAGGGGCCGAGGCCAGGGTATACTGGGGTTGAGCAGTTCTTC. Translated, it gives CAWSVPERQGPRPGYTGVEQFF.

The chain uses TRBV19 and TRBJ1-5; TRBD1 is a possible D gene (5 bases). Germline CDR1 reads LNHDA; CDR2 reads SQIVND (reference sequence). The CDR3 consists of 15 residues. V was clipped by 2 bases and J by 4 bases, with 12 bases between them. The CDR3 nucleotides read TGTGCCAGTAGTATACACGAGGGACTAAATCAGCCCCAGCATTTT. Protein product: CASSIHEGLNQPQHF.

The chain recombines TRBV7-6 with TRBJ2-3, with 8 nucleotides matching TRBD2. CDR1 SGHVS and CDR2 FNYEAQ come from the germline V gene. The V gene end was trimmed by 1 base and the J gene end by 4 bases; junction bases not matched to a gene: 7. The CDR3 extends over 16 amino acids. The CDR3 nucleotides are TGTGCCAGCAGCTTAGATGGGACTAGGGGTCCAGATACGCAGTATTTT. Amino acids: CASSLDGTRGPDTQYF. The full variable domain, rest sourced from reference TRBV7-6 and TRBJ2-3, is GAGVSQSPRYKVTKRGQDVALRCDPISGHVSLYWYRQALGQGPEFLTYFNYEAQQDKSGLPNDRFSAERPEGSISTLTIQRTEQRDSAMYRCASSLDGTRGPDTQYFGPGTRLTVL.

This chain connects TRBV28 to TRBJ2-7, with a weak D call TRBD2 (5 bases). This CDR3 region has 12 residues. V was trimmed by 3 bases and J by 5 bases, leaving 8 bases between them. In germline, CDR1 is MDHEN, CDR2 SYDVKM. DNA of the CDR3: TGTGCCAGCAGTTTTATCGGGGACGAGCAGTACTTC. Its translation: CASSFIGDEQYF.

The rearrangement uses TRBV5-4 and TRBJ2-1; tentatively, D is TRBD2 (6 bases). CDR1 SGHNT and CDR2 YYREEE come from the germline V gene (reference sequence). Trimming left V 0 bases short and J 2 bases short, with 18 bases between. The CDR3 sequence is 18 residues long. The CDR3 DNA reads as TGTGCCAGCAGCTTGGAAGGATCTAGCGCCAAAGCCTACAATGAGCAGTTCTTC. As protein: CASSLEGSSAKAYNEQFF.

V is TRBV27 and J is TRBJ2-5; 10 bases fit TRBD2. With V trimmed by 2 bases and J by 3 bases, 3 bases remained unmatched. This CDR3 has 15 amino acids. Germline V gene lookup returns CDR1 MNHEY and CDR2 SMNVEV (reference sequence). CDR3 sequence (DNA): TGTGCCAGCAGTTTACTAGCGGGAGTCGAAGAGACCCAGTACTTC. Protein: CASSLLAGVEETQYF.

The chain is built from TRBV19 and TRBJ2-3; TRBD2 is a possible D gene (6 bases). Trimming left V 3 bases short and J 5 bases short, with 21 bases between. The CDR3 runs 17 residues. Germline assignment: CDR1 LNHDA and CDR2 SQIVND (reference sequence). CDR3 bases: TGTGCCAGTAGTATCGGGAGAGGGGTGAGATACAGAGATACGCAGTATTTT. This gives the protein CASSIGRGVRYRDTQYF.

V usage is TRBV11-2 and J usage is TRBJ1-6, with no clear D. This CDR3 is built from 17 residues. Germline assignment: CDR1 SGHAT and CDR2 FQNNGV. V lost 5 bases, J lost 2 bases, and 16 bases lay in between. This CDR3 is CASSPSLAGTYNSPLHF. CDR3 sequence (DNA): TGTGCCAGCAGCCCATCCTTAGCGGGGACCTATAATTCACCCCTCCACTTT.

CDR3 nucleotides: TGTGCCACCGCCTGGGCGGGGGCGCAGTATTTT. This translates into CATAWAGAQYF. The gene calls are TRBV19 and TRBJ2-3; 7 bases are a match to TRBD2. The trim removed 10 bases at V and 10 bases at J, leaving 8 bases unmatched. The CDR3 loop spans 11 amino acids. Germline V lookup: CDR1 LNHDA, CDR2 SQIVND (reference sequence).

The rearrangement uses TRBV11-1 and TRBJ1-1; 8 bases map to TRBD1. The V gene end was trimmed by 5 bases and the J gene end by 8 bases; junction bases not matched to a gene: 10. Germline V gene lookup returns CDR1 SGHAT and CDR2 FQDESV (reference sequence). The CDR3 length is 14 residues. The CDR3 nucleotides read TGTGCCAGCAGCGCCGACAGGGGAGCGACCGAAGCTTTCTTT. Translated, it gives CASSADRGATEAFF.

As for this clone: The same CDR3 arises from other DNA sequences in this sample as well. V is TRBV9 and J is TRBJ2-7; 14 bases align to TRBD2. J lost 5 bases, V lost 3 bases, and 1 base had no gene match. CDR1 is SGDLS and CDR2 is YYNGEE in the germline V gene. The CDR3 covers 14 residues. The CDR3 nucleotides read TGTGCCAGCAGCGGGGGACTAGCGGGAGACGAGCAGTACTTC. It encodes CASSGGLAGDEQYF.

The rearrangement joins TRBV10-2 to TRBJ1-2; weak D call: TRBD1 (6 bases). The germline CDR1 and CDR2 sequences are WSHSY and SAAADI. The V end was cut by 0 bases, the J end by 3 bases, with 17 bases between. CDR3 length equals 17 residues. The CDR3 DNA reads TGCGCCAGCAGTGAGTCGGGGACCACCTCAGGGGACTATGGCTACACCTTC. It specifies CASSESGTTSGDYGYTF.

V gene TRBV20-1 combines with J gene TRBJ1-2, with D unresolved. The germline CDR1 and CDR2 sequences are DFQATT and SNEGSKA (reference sequence). This CDR3 comprises 9 residues. Trimming cost V 4 bases and J 7 bases, with 4 bases left between them. The CDR3, as DNA: TGCAGTGCTAAGCCTGGCTACACCTTC. Encoded protein: CSAKPGYTF.

The chain uses TRBV18 and TRBJ2-7; no reliable D call. CDR1 KGHSH and CDR2 LQKENI come from the germline V gene. V was shortened by 0 bases and J by 5 bases, with 5 bases between the two germline ends. This CDR3 contains 12 residues. CDR3 residues: CASSPPGHEQYF. The DNA of the CDR3 is TGTGCCAGCTCACCACCGGGCCACGAGCAGTACTTC.

Note on this clone: Different DNA sequences within this sample yield the same CDR3. This chain uses TRBV27 with TRBJ1-5, with D possibly TRBD1 on 5 matching bases. The CDR3 runs 13 residues. Deletions cut 5 bases from V and 7 bases from J, with 12 bases between. Germline values: CDR1 MNHEY, CDR2 SMNVEV (reference sequence). The CDR3 DNA sequence: TGTGCCAGCAGTCCGCGGGGGGGACAGCCCCAGCATTTT. It specifies CASSPRGGQPQHF.

In this sample, this clone turned up a few times. The V and J genes are TRBV7-9 and TRBJ2-7, with D hard to call. The CDR3 runs 11 residues. The ends were cut back, 3 bases at V and 5 bases at J, with 5 bases in the middle. Germline loops: CDR1 SEHNR, CDR2 FQNEAQ (reference sequence). The CDR3 DNA sequence: TGTGCCAGCAGCTTCCTTGACGAGCAGTACTTC. Its protein is CASSFLDEQYF.

The rearrangement links TRBV14 to TRBJ2-5; 9 bases line up with TRBD1. The germline V gene encodes CDR1 SGHDN and CDR2 FVKESK. V lost 0 bases and J lost 5; bases outside the gene matches: 10. The CDR3 loop spans 17 amino acids. CDR3 residues: CASSQDNKDRGIETQYF. In DNA, the CDR3 is TGTGCCAGCAGCCAAGATAATAAGGACAGGGGTATCGAGACCCAGTACTTC. The full variable domain, with the rest looked up from reference TRBV14 and TRBJ2-5, is EAGVTQFPSHSVIEKGQTVTLRCDPISGHDNLYWYRRVMGKEIKFLLHFVKESKQDESGMPNNRFLAERTGGTYSTLKVQPAELEDSGVYFCASSQDNKDRGIETQYFGPGTRLLVL.